This T cell receptor (beta chain) was captured in a study of shared clonotypes between healthy human individuals. Some clones are missing from TCRdb's copy, which holds only in-frame ones; the method was immunoSEQ multiplex PCR. The sample holds 760,000 or so clones, about 96% seen once. CD45RO-negative, CCR7-positively selected cells formed the naive CD8 fraction, excluding terminally differentiated effector memory CD45RA+ cells. HIV-negative, healthy adults without recent acute infections or vaccinations were the donors. Everyone who donated was a Caucasian adult who lived in Nashville, Tennessee. In germline, CDR1 is SGHVS, CDR2 FQNEAQ. Losses at the gene ends were 1 base for V and 8 bases for J; bases not matched to a gene: 8. There are 16 residues in the CDR3.

The sequenced material came from naive CD8+ T cells sorted from blood. The TCR sequence derives from a man under 40 in good health. The chain uses TRBV7-8 and TRBJ2-1; 10 nucleotides line up with TRBD2. The CDR3 spells CASSLDTSGAVDEQFF. Here the CDR3 DNA reads TGTGCCAGCAGCTTAGACACTAGCGGGGCCGTCGATGAGCAGTTCTTC.